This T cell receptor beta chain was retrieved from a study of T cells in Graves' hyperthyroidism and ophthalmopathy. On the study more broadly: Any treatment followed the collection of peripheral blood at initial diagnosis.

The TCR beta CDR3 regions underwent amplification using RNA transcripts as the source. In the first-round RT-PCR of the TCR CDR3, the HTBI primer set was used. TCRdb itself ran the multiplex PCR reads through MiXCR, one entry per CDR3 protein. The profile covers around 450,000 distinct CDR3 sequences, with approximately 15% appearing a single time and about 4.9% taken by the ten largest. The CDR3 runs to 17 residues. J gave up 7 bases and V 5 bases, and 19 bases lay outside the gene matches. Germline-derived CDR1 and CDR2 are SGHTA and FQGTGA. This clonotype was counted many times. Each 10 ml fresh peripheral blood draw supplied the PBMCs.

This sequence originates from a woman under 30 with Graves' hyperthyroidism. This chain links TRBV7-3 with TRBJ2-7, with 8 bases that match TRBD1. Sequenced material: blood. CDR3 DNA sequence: TGTGCCAGCAGCCCTACCCAAGCCGGGACAGGCGGGGCAGAGCAGTACTTC. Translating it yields CASSPTQAGTGGAEQYF.